The subject of this entry is one T cell receptor (beta chain). The antigen is undetermined. A much larger clone differs from this one at a single base, so this may be a read error. This CDR3 is 15 amino acids long. The junction had 6 bases not matched to a gene; V was cut back by 6 bases and J by 3 bases. The germline gives CDR1 MDHEN, CDR2 SYDVKM. The data originate from a study of T-cell reconstitution after alpha-beta-depleted transplantation in children. The study, taken as a whole, reports: One year after transplant, T-cell counts and diversity came mostly from newly produced T cells.

The library targeted TCRbeta and was prepared with unique molecular identifiers. TCRdb called the PCR reads again in MiXCR, with one record for every CDR3 protein. The sample includes hundreds of thousands of distinct CDR3 sequences, more than 9% of them seen just once. The material sequenced was PBMCs, taken before TCRalphabeta/CD19-depleted stem cell transplant. The sequence derives from a child aged 2-15 years with inherited bone marrow failure, due to receive a stem cell transplant. This chain uses TRBV28 with TRBJ2-3; 10 bases agree with TRBD1. The CDR3 spells CASRTDRGPTDTQYF. DNA of the CDR3: TGTGCCAGCAGGACCGACAGGGGGCCGACAGATACGCAGTATTTT.